This T cell receptor beta chain was identified during a study of blood T cell repertoires in COVID-19. Sequenced by immunoSEQ multiplex PCR; TCRdb stores in-frame clones only, minus some. The data show more than 300,000 clones, around 91% seen once. V lost 5 bases and J lost 6, with 20 bases in between. CDR1 and CDR2 (germline): SGHNT, YENEEA. The CDR3 runs 16 residues. The sequenced material came from peripheral blood. The chain employs TRBV11-3 and TRBJ2-1; D unresolved. This sequence was found in a woman aged 18 to 35 who had recovered from COVID-19. This CDR3 is CASSSAVTRHRNEQFF. CDR3 sequence (DNA): TGTGCCAGCAGCAGTGCCGTAACTCGTCATCGCAATGAGCAGTTCTTC.